The 25 T cell receptor beta chains given below trace back to one sample, sequenced in a study of beta chain features in type 1 diabetes. TCRB transcripts that were expressed got sequenced, as all of the isolated RNA had been reverse transcribed. The table came from immunoSEQ multiplex PCR; TCRdb's copy has only in-frame clones and leaves some out. Of hundreds of thousands of clones listed, about 71% are singletons. Sequenced input: naive CD4+ T cells from blood. These receptors originate from a man aged 25-40 years in good health.

Points on this clone: At one boundary the junction diverges from the germline segment, which might be a read error. The chain recombines TRBV4-3 with TRBJ1-1; no clear D. The CDR3 is 13 amino acids. Germline CDR1 LGHNA, CDR2 YSLEER. The CDR3 spells CASSQDLRLGPTF. CDR3 nucleotide sequence: TGCGCCAGCAGCCAAGATCTAAGGCTTGGACCTACCTTT.

This clone was seen more than once but under ten times. The chain has TRBV30 and TRBJ1-2; D is uncertain. V was trimmed by 0 bases and J by 8 bases, leaving 13 bases between them. Germline V gives CDR1 GTSNPN, CDR2 SVGIG (reference sequence). The CDR3 is 13 amino acids. CDR3 protein: CAWSVPRLGGYTF. The DNA of the CDR3 is TGTGCCTGGAGTGTACCCAGGCTAGGGGGCTACACCTTC.

A few counts support this clone. The chain combines TRBV11-2 with TRBJ2-1, with unresolved D. CDR3 length: 13 amino acids. V was cut by 3 bases and J by 5 bases, with 8 bases left in between. CDR1 is SGHAT and CDR2 is FQNNGV in the germline V gene. The CDR3 is CASSLGRHNEQFF. Here the CDR3 DNA reads TGTGCCAGCAGCTTGGGCAGACACAATGAGCAGTTCTTC. Full variable domain (outside the CDR3, taken from reference TRBV11-2 and TRBJ2-1): EAGVAQSPRYKIIEKRQSVAFWCNPISGHATLYWYQQILGQGPKLLIQFQNNGVVDDSQLPKDRFSAERLKGVDSTLKIQPAKLEDSAVYLCASSLGRHNEQFFGPGTRLTVL.

This sequence joins TRBV25-1 and TRBJ2-6; D is unresolved. V was shortened by 3 bases and J by 4 bases, with 10 bases between the two germline ends. Germline assignment: CDR1 MGHDK and CDR2 SYGVNS. CDR3 length equals 15 residues. CDR3 DNA sequence: TGTGCCAGCAGTGATACGGGTTCCGGGGCCAACGTCCTGACTTTC. Protein sequence: CASSDTGSGANVLTF.

V and J are TRBV30 and TRBJ2-1, with D possibly matching TRBD2 (6 bases). This CDR3 contains 13 residues. Trimming left V 4 bases short and J 9 bases short, with 16 bases between. CDR1 is GTSNPN and CDR2 is SVGIG in the germline V gene (reference sequence). CDR3 in amino acids: CAWTGSSAAEQFF. DNA for the CDR3: TGTGCCTGGACAGGGTCTAGCGCGGCTGAGCAGTTCTTC.

This clone was recorded a few times. The chain is built from TRBV20-1 and TRBJ2-7; D is uncertain. Germline V CDR1 and CDR2: DFQATT, SNEGSKA (reference sequence). This CDR3 is 11 amino acids long. V lost 3 bases to trimming and J lost 4 bases, with 7 bases between them. The CDR3 reads CSARKLYEQYF. CDR3 DNA sequence: TGCAGTGCTAGGAAACTATACGAGCAGTACTTC.

The rearrangement joins TRBV30 to TRBJ1-1; weak D call: TRBD1 (5 bases). V was cut by 0 bases and J by 6 bases, with 17 bases left in between. The CDR3 spans 15 residues. The germline V gene encodes CDR1 GTSNPN and CDR2 SVGIG (reference sequence). Here the CDR3 DNA reads TGTGCCTGGAGTGTAGACAGCGGGGTTTGGGCTGAAGCTTTCTTT. Protein product: CAWSVDSGVWAEAFF.

The CDR3 loop is CSAGIYNEQFF. The CDR3 DNA is TGCAGCGCAGGCATCTACAATGAGCAGTTCTTC. The J gene is TRBJ2-1, the V gene TRBV29-1; D gene uncertain. The CDR3 runs 11 residues. Trimming left V 7 bases short and J 3 bases short, with 7 bases between. CDR1 is SQVTM, CDR2 ANQGSEA, per germline.

This chain connects TRBV29-1 to TRBJ1-5; tentatively, D is TRBD1 (6 bases). Germline CDR1 is SQVTM and CDR2 is ANQGSEA. This CDR3 contains 13 residues. Trimming removed 4 bases from V and 3 bases from J, with 10 bases in between. In DNA form, the CDR3 reads TGCAGCGTTGGGACAGCGTTCAATCAGCCCCAGCATTTT. As protein: CSVGTAFNQPQHF.

J is TRBJ2-5 and V is TRBV29-1; 7 nucleotides agree with TRBD2. Germline values: CDR1 SQVTM, CDR2 ANQGSEA. After removal of 4 bases from V and 1 base from J, the junction contained 6 bases not matched to a gene. The CDR3 sequence is 14 residues long. The CDR3 DNA sequence: TGCAGCGTTGGATTAAGACTAGCCCAAGAGACCCAGTACTTC. Its protein product is CSVGLRLAQETQYF. Using reference TRBV29-1 and TRBJ2-5 for the parts outside the CDR3, the full variable domain is SAVISQKPSRDICQRGTSLTIQCQVDSQVTMMFWYRQQPGQSLTLIATANQGSEATYESGFVIDKFPISRPNLTFSTLTVSNMSPEDSSIYLCSVGLRLAQETQYFGPGTRLLVL.

J is TRBJ1-5 and V is TRBV23-1; D not resolved. TRBV23-1 is labeled an ORF, and its function is uncertain. The CDR3 runs 10 residues. Trimming removed 3 bases from V and 9 bases from J, with 3 bases in between. CDR3 nucleotides: TGCGCCAGCAGTCAGGGGCCCCAGCATTTT. Amino acids: CASSQGPQHF.

The V gene is TRBV30, the J gene TRBJ2-7, with 7 nucleotides matching TRBD1. V was pared by 3 bases and J by 2 bases, with 7 bases of the junction left unmatched. The germline CDR1 and CDR2 sequences are GTSNPN and SVGIG (reference sequence). The CDR3 covers 14 residues. The CDR3 DNA is TGTGCCTGGAGCCTGAACAGGGGACCCTACGAGCAGTACTTC. Translation: CAWSLNRGPYEQYF. The full variable domain, its missing parts supplied by reference TRBV30 and TRBJ2-7, is SQTIHQWPATLVQPVGSPLSLECTVEGTSNPNLYWYRQAAGRGLQLLFYSVGIGQISSEVPQNLSASRPQDRQFILSSKKLLLSDSGFYLCAWSLNRGPYEQYFGPGTRLTVT.

V gene TRBV29-1 combines with J gene TRBJ2-3, with D possibly TRBD1 on 5 matching bases. Germline CDR1 is SQVTM and CDR2 is ANQGSEA. This CDR3 spans 16 amino acids. V was pared by 6 bases and J by 2 bases, with 21 bases between. CDR3 in DNA: TGCAGCGTCCGCCTTAGGGGCACAAGACTCACAGATACGCAGTATTTT. This translates into CSVRLRGTRLTDTQYF.

In this sample, this clone turned up once. The genes are TRBV7-2 and TRBJ2-7, with a tentative D call TRBD2 (5 bases). Looked up from germline, CDR1 is SGHTA and CDR2 is FQGNSA. V lost 3 bases and J lost 1, with 13 bases in between. This CDR3 is built from 15 residues. In DNA, the CDR3 is TGTGCCAGCAGCTTGAGGGCAGACCGGTCCTACGAGCAGTACTTC. It yields the protein CASSLRADRSYEQYF.

The chain has TRBV30 and TRBJ1-1, with D unresolved. The V and J ends lost 1 base and 8 bases respectively, with 14 bases between them. Per germline, CDR1 GTSNPN and CDR2 SVGIG (reference sequence). The CDR3 totals 13 residues. The CDR3 protein is CAWSGRLNGEAFF. The CDR3 coding sequence is TGTGCCTGGAGTGGCCGGCTGAACGGAGAAGCTTTCTTT.

This clone was seen a single time. V usage is TRBV7-2 and J usage is TRBJ2-4, with D uncertain. V lost 7 bases and J 0 bases, leaving 13 bases between the germline ends. Germline V gene lookup returns CDR1 SGHTA and CDR2 FQGNSA. This CDR3 has 15 residues. CDR3 protein: CASTPTHIAKNIQYF. The CDR3 nucleotides read TGTGCCAGCACCCCGACCCATATAGCCAAAAACATTCAGTACTTC.

The CDR3 DNA sequence: TGTGCCAGCAGCTTAGGGTACCAAGAGACCCAGTACTTC. This sequence encodes CASSLGYQETQYF. This chain uses TRBV7-2 with TRBJ2-5; D gene unclear. CDR1 is SGHTA, CDR2 FQGNSA, per germline. The CDR3 sequence is 13 residues long. The V end was cut by 1 base, the J end by 0 bases, with 3 bases between. Complete variable domain (other parts from reference TRBV7-2 and TRBJ2-5): GAGVSQSPSNKVTEKGKDVELRCDPISGHTALYWYRQSLGQGLEFLIYFQGNSAPDKSGLPSDRFSAERTGGSVSTLTIQRTQQEDSAVYLCASSLGYQETQYFGPGTRLLVL.

The chain joins TRBV7-9 to TRBJ2-7; D ambiguous. Deletions cut 5 bases from V and 0 bases from J, with 5 bases between. The germline gives CDR1 SEHNR, CDR2 FQNEAQ (reference sequence). This CDR3 region has 12 residues. CDR3 sequence reads: CASSPASYEQYF. The CDR3 DNA reads as TGTGCCAGCAGCCCGGCCTCCTACGAGCAGTACTTC.

J is TRBJ2-3 and V is TRBV7-2; the D gene is possibly TRBD2 (6 bases). Trimming removed 4 bases from V and 1 base from J, with 15 bases in between. The CDR3 has 16 amino acids. In germline, CDR1 is SGHTA, CDR2 FQGNSA. CDR3 protein: CASSSHQASGTDTQYF. The CDR3 nucleotides read TGTGCCAGCAGCTCCCACCAGGCTAGCGGCACAGATACGCAGTATTTT.

The V and J genes are TRBV29-1 and TRBJ2-3; D is perhaps TRBD1 or TRBD2 (5 bases each). V was trimmed by 4 bases and J by 2 bases, leaving 10 bases between them. CDR1 is SQVTM, CDR2 ANQGSEA, per germline. This CDR3 contains 13 residues. The CDR3 bases are TGCAGCGTTGGGGGGATACTCACAGATACGCAGTATTTT. It encodes CSVGGILTDTQYF.

In its sample, this clone was seen once. The gene calls are TRBV28 and TRBJ1-2; perhaps TRBD1 as D (5 bases). CDR3 length: 14 amino acids. V gave up 5 bases and J gave up 6 bases, with 16 bases separating them. Per the germline V gene, CDR1 is MDHEN and CDR2 is SYDVKM. The CDR3: CASSATILGDGYTF. The CDR3 DNA sequence: TGTGCCAGCAGTGCTACAATCCTGGGGGATGGCTACACCTTC.

The rearrangement uses TRBV7-2 and TRBJ2-5, with 7 bases lining up with TRBD1. The CDR3 sequence is 16 residues long. Germline assignment: CDR1 SGHTA and CDR2 FQGNSA. J lost 1 base, V lost 0 bases, and 5 bases had no gene match. The CDR3 protein is CASSLARGQVQETQYF. As DNA, the CDR3 is TGTGCCAGCAGCTTAGCGCGAGGACAGGTCCAAGAGACCCAGTACTTC.

The chain joins TRBV9 to TRBJ2-3; 8 nucleotides match TRBD2. Germline V gene data show CDR1 as SGDLS and CDR2 as YYNGEE. The length of the CDR3 is 15 residues. V trimming: 2 bases; J trimming: 2 bases; junction bases outside the gene matches: 4. In nucleotides, the CDR3 is TGTGCCAGCAGCGTTCGTAGCGGGGCCACAGATACGCAGTATTTT. Its protein product is CASSVRSGATDTQYF. Drawing the rest from reference TRBV9 and TRBJ2-3, the complete variable domain is DSGVTQTPKHLITATGQRVTLRCSPRSGDLSVYWYQQSLDQGLQFLIQYYNGEERAKGNILERFSAQQFPDLHSELNLSSLELGDSALYFCASSVRSGATDTQYFGPGTRLTVL.

The chain carries TRBV18 and TRBJ2-1; tentatively, D is TRBD1 or TRBD2 (5 bases each). The V gene's germline CDR1 is KGHSH and CDR2 LQKENI. V lost 3 bases to trimming and J lost 5 bases, with 8 bases between them. CDR3 length equals 13 residues. For the CDR3, the DNA is TGTGCCAGCTCACCCGGGACGGACAATGAGCAGTTCTTC. Amino acid sequence: CASSPGTDNEQFF.

The chain employs TRBV2 and TRBJ1-1; no reliable D call. V gave up 3 bases and J gave up 0 bases, with 5 bases separating them. CDR1 and CDR2 (germline): SNHLY, FYNNEI. There are 13 residues in the CDR3. This CDR3 reads CASSEELNTEAFF. In DNA form, the CDR3 reads TGTGCCAGCAGTGAGGAATTGAACACTGAAGCTTTCTTT.